The present T cell receptor beta chain was sequenced within a study of cytomegalovirus exposure and HLA in healthy donors. General study results and limits: As was reported, the HLA-A and HLA-B alleles of most subjects were accurately predicted from TCR beta sequences. As a later analysis revealed, most CMV-associated TCR beta chains appeared HLA-restricted.

Those who donated were healthy bone marrow donors. PCR primers comprised 60 Vbeta and 13 Jbeta primers. Clones were sequenced by immunoSEQ multiplex PCR, and TCRdb holds only the in-frame ones, with some missing. The table shows around 80,000 clones, with roughly 65% occurring only once. In regard to this clone: What it binds is not known.

Sequenced input: PBMCs. This clonotype was sampled from a male donor in good health and CMV-seropositive.

CDR3 in amino acids: CSASSGETQYF. As DNA, the CDR3 is TGCAGTGCTTCTAGCGGAGAGACCCAGTACTTC. The chain has TRBV20-1 and TRBJ2-5; TRBD2 aligns across 7 bases. Per the germline V gene, CDR1 is DFQATT and CDR2 is SNEGSKA (reference sequence). The ends lost 5 bases at V and 4 bases at J; junction bases unmatched: 1. The CDR3 runs to 11 residues.